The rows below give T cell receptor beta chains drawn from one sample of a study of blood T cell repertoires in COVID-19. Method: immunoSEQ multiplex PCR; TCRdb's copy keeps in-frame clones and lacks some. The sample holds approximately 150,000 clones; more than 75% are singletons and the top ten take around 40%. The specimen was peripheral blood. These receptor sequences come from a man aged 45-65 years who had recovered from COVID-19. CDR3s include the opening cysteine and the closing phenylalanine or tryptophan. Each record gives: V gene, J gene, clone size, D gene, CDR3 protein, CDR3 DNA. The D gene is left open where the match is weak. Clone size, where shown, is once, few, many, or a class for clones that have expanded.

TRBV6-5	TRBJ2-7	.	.	CASSYTRESYEQYF	TGTGCCAGCAGTTACACACGGGAGTCCTACGAGCAGTACTTC
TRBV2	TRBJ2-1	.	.	CASSGKTGDEQFF	TGTGCCAGCAGTGGCAAGACAGGTGATGAGCAGTTCTTC
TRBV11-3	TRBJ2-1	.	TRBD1	CASSLFGTGGHNEQFF	TGTGCCAGCAGCTTATTTGGGACAGGGGGCCACAATGAGCAGTTCTTC
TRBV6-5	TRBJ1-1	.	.	CASTRKQNTEAFF	TGTGCCAGCACCCGTAAGCAGAACACTGAAGCTTTCTTT
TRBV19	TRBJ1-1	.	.	CASSSPDRAEAFF	TGTGCCAGTAGCAGCCCCGACAGAGCTGAAGCTTTCTTT
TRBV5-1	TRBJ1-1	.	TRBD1	CASSMNIPGQGKRHRYTEAFF	TGCGCCAGCAGCATGAATATTCCGGGACAGGGGAAAAGGCACAGGTACACTGAAGCTTTCTTT
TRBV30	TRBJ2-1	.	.	CAWTKQAYNEQFF	TGTGCCTGGACGAAGCAGGCCTACAATGAGCAGTTCTTC
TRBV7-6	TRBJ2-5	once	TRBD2	CASSLSLAGGGETQYF	TGTGCCAGCAGCCTATCGCTAGCGGGGGGGGGAGAGACCCAGTACTTC
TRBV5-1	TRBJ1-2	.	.	CASTLEGHPNYGYTF	TGCGCCAGCACCTTGGAGGGACACCCTAACTATGGCTACACCTTC
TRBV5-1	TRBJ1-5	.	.	CASSWGGISNQPQHF	TGCGCCAGCAGCTGGGGAGGGATCAGCAATCAGCCCCAGCATTTT
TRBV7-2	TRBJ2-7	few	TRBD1	CASSSSPTGGRYEQYF	TGTGCCAGCAGCTCCTCCCCGACAGGGGGTAGGTACGAGCAGTACTTC
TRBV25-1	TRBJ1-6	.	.	CASSERRVPDNSPLHF	TGTGCCAGCAGTGAACGGCGGGTTCCAGATAATTCACCCCTCCACTTT
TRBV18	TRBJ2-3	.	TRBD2	CASSPSSLAGRTDTQYF	TGTGCCAGCTCACCTAGCTCACTAGCGGGGCGCACAGATACGCAGTATTTT
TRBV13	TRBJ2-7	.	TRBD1	CASSYLVERSAKTGASYEQYF	TGTGCCAGCAGCTACCTGGTTGAAAGATCGGCCAAGACAGGGGCGTCCTACGAGCAGTACTTC
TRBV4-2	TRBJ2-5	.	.	CASSHIGGAPSVETQYF	TGTGCCAGCAGCCACATTGGGGGGGCCCCTTCTGTAGAGACCCAGTACTTC
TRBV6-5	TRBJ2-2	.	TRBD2	CASSPQTSDTGELFF	TGTGCCAGCAGTCCCCAGACTAGCGACACCGGGGAGCTGTTTTTT
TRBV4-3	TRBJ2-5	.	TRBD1	CASSISGTGVGETQYF	TGCGCCAGCAGCATTTCCGGGACAGGGGTTGGAGAGACCCAGTACTTC
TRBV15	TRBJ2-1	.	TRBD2	CATSRVGTSPEPYNEQFF	TGTGCCACCAGCAGAGTGGGGACTAGCCCCGAACCTTACAATGAGCAGTTCTTC
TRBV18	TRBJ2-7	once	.	CASSRGEGLYEQYF	TGTGCCAGCTCCCGCGGGGAAGGTCTATACGAGCAGTACTTC
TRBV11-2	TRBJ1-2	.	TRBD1	CASSSNRGRVYGYTF	TGTGCCAGCAGCTCAAACAGGGGGCGCGTCTATGGCTACACCTTC
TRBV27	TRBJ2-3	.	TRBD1	CASSTGQGYIVADTQYF	TGTGCCAGCAGTACGGGACAGGGGTATATCGTCGCAGATACGCAGTATTTT
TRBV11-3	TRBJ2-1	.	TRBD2	CASSRSSGDSEQFF	TGTGCCAGCAGCCGCAGTAGCGGGGACTCTGAGCAGTTCTTC
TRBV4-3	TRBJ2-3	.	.	CASSPQTGDTQYF	TGCGCCAGCAGCCCACAAACCGGGGATACGCAGTATTTT
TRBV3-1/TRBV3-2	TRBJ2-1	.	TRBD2	CASSRTSGGRASSYNEQFF	TGTGCCAGCAGTCGGACTAGCGGGGGCCGGGCGAGCTCCTACAATGAGCAGTTCTTC
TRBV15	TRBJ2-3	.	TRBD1	CATSRGGQSNGGTDTQYF	TGTGCCACCAGCAGAGGGGGACAGTCAAACGGGGGCACAGATACGCAGTATTTT
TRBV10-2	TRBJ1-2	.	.	CASSELGGASYGYTF	TGCGCCAGCAGTGAGCTTGGGGGGGCCAGCTATGGCTACACCTTC
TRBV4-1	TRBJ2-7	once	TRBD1	CASSQGFRDSSYEQYF	TGCGCCAGCAGCCAAGGATTCCGGGACAGCTCCTACGAGCAGTACTTC
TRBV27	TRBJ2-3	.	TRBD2	CASSLSYGGGASSTDTQYF	TGTGCCAGCAGTTTATCGTATGGCGGGGGGGCATCAAGCACAGATACGCAGTATTTT
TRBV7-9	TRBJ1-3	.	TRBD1	CASSYWTGVLSGNTIYF	TGTGCCAGCAGCTACTGGACAGGTGTTCTCTCTGGAAACACCATATATTTT
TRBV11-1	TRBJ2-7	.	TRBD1	CASSRGQAYEQYF	TGTGCCAGCAGCCGAGGACAGGCCTACGAGCAGTACTTC
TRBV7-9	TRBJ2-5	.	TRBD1	CASSLALSGTGTGETQYF	TGTGCCAGCAGCTTAGCCTTATCCGGGACAGGGACGGGAGAGACCCAGTACTTC
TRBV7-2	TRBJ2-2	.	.	CASSFARGGGELFF	TGTGCCAGCAGCTTCGCTAGGGGTGGTGGGGAGCTGTTTTTT
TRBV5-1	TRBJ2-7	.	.	CASSLYGRGYEQYF	TGCGCCAGCAGCTTGTACGGCAGGGGTTACGAGCAGTACTTC
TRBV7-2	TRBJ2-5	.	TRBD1	CASSSAGTGEASQETQYF	TGTGCCAGCAGCTCGGCCGGGACAGGGGAGGCAAGCCAAGAGACCCAGTACTTC
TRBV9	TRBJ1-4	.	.	CASSPMTGFNEKLFF	TGTGCCAGCAGCCCAATGACAGGCTTTAATGAAAAACTGTTTTTT
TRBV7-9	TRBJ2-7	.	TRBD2	CASSLMGSGGASFLEQYF	TGTGCCAGCAGCTTAATGGGTAGCGGGGGGGCCTCTTTTTTGGAGCAGTACTTC
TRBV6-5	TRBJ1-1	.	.	CASSYNRGTEAFF	TGTGCCAGCAGTTACAACCGGGGGACTGAAGCTTTCTTT
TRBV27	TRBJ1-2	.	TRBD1	CASTPQRQGRGYGYTF	TGTGCCAGCACCCCACAAAGACAGGGCAGGGGCTATGGCTACACCTTC
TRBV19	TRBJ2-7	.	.	CASRETAVSSYEQYF	TGTGCCAGTAGGGAGACAGCCGTAAGCTCCTACGAGCAGTACTTC
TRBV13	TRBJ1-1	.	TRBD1	CASSPGTGSIAEAFF	TGTGCCAGCAGTCCCGGGACAGGGAGTATCGCTGAAGCTTTCTTT
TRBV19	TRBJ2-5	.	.	CASSTGSQETQYF	TGTGCCAGTAGTACAGGGTCCCAAGAGACCCAGTACTTC
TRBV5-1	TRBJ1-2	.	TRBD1	CASSPRTGAGYGYTF	TGCGCCAGCAGCCCCCGGACAGGGGCAGGGTATGGCTACACCTTC
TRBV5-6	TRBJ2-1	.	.	CASSLVDGGEQFF	TGTGCCAGCAGCTTGGTTGACGGAGGTGAGCAGTTCTTC
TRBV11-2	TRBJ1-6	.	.	CASSPAGGVNSPLHF	TGTGCCAGCAGCCCTGCCGGGGGGGTGAACTCACCCCTCCACTTT
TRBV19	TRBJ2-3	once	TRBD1	CASSIMGQGNTDTQYF	TGTGCCAGTAGTATAATGGGACAGGGAAACACAGATACGCAGTATTTT